Below, 15 T cell receptor beta chains from the same sample are listed, as sequenced in a study of T cell repertoires in cytomegalovirus infection. These receptors' targets are unknown. In TCRdb, the reads were re-called with MiXCR into one record per CDR3 protein. The table shows 900,000 to 950,000 distinct CDR3 sequences, with roughly a third occurring only once. This material consisted of cultured CD8+ T cells from PBMCs, taken from culture after CMV antigen stimulation. The receptors were gathered from a human donor in good health (CMV status not recorded). Some clones in this sample may be carry-over from other donors' samples.

A few counts support this clonotype. The chain joins TRBV19 to TRBJ2-1; D not resolved. V was clipped by 5 bases and J by 2 bases, with 13 bases between them. CDR1 is LNHDA and CDR2 is SQIVND in the germline V gene (reference sequence). This CDR3 is 15 amino acids long. The CDR3, as DNA: TGTGCCAGTAGTCTTACACCGCGGCCCTACAATGAGCAGTTCTTC. Amino acids: CASSLTPRPYNEQFF.

The chain carries TRBV29-1 and TRBJ1-1, with a weak D call TRBD1 (5 bases). The V gene's germline CDR1 is SQVTM and CDR2 ANQGSEA. The V gene lost 3 bases and the J gene lost 6 bases, with 14 bases spanning the gap. The CDR3 runs to 13 residues. The CDR3 protein is CSVEFPGGAEAFF. The CDR3 region has the DNA TGCAGCGTTGAGTTCCCAGGAGGGGCTGAAGCTTTCTTT. Looking up the rest from reference TRBV29-1 and TRBJ1-1 gives the full variable domain: SAVISQKPSRDICQRGTSLTIQCQVDSQVTMMFWYRQQPGQSLTLIATANQGSEATYESGFVIDKFPISRPNLTFSTLTVSNMSPEDSSIYLCSVEFPGGAEAFFGQGTRLTVV.

The chain recombines TRBV2 with TRBJ2-1, with a possible D match to TRBD1 (6 bases). The CDR3 totals 12 residues. V dropped 4 bases and J dropped 9 bases, with 10 bases sitting between them. From germline, CDR1 is SNHLY and CDR2 FYNNEI. In nucleotides, the CDR3 is TGTGCCAGCAGTGGAACAGGGTCTGAGCAGTTCTTC. Protein: CASSGTGSEQFF.

This CDR3 is CASSLGAGGPGDTQYF. CDR3 nucleotides: TGTGCCAGCAGCTTAGGAGCGGGGGGCCCAGGAGATACGCAGTATTTT. The chain employs TRBV13 and TRBJ2-3; 9 bases agree with TRBD2. CDR1 is PRHDT and CDR2 is FYEKMQ in the germline V gene (reference sequence). The CDR3 has 16 residues. J lost 5 bases, V lost 0 bases, and 6 bases had no gene match.

In its sample, this clonotype was seen many times. The chain recombines TRBV7-2 with TRBJ2-1; TRBD2 aligns across 11 bases. Trimming removed 5 bases from V and 2 bases from J; junction bases left unmatched: 5. Per germline, CDR1 SGHTA and CDR2 FQGNSA. The CDR3 is 16 amino acids. This CDR3 is CASSPRLAGTYNEQFF. As DNA, the CDR3 is TGTGCCAGCAGCCCCAGACTAGCGGGGACCTACAATGAGCAGTTCTTC.

The chain combines TRBV10-3 with TRBJ1-2; D may be TRBD1 (6 bases). This CDR3 has 16 amino acids. V lost 8 bases and J 4 bases, leaving 23 bases between the germline ends. Germline values: CDR1 ENHRY, CDR2 SYGVKD. The CDR3 loop is CAILGAPEEIPYGYTF. The CDR3 coding sequence is TGTGCCATCCTGGGGGCGCCGGAGGAGATTCCCTATGGCTACACCTTC.

This chain joins TRBV18 and TRBJ1-5; D is uncertain. The V gene's germline CDR1 is KGHSH and CDR2 LQKENI. V shed 6 bases and J shed 6 bases, with 21 bases lying between them. The CDR3 consists of 16 residues. The DNA of the CDR3 is TGTGCCAGCTCGAAACCGGGCCAAGGGTGGAGTCAGCCCCAGCATTTT. Its protein product is CASSKPGQGWSQPQHF.

This clonotype was seen a single time. V is TRBV6-6 and J is TRBJ1-2; possibly TRBD1 for D (6 bases). The CDR3 covers 14 residues. Trimming stripped 5 bases from V and 4 bases from J, with 14 bases between. CDR1 is MNHNY, CDR2 SVGAGI, per germline (reference sequence). CDR3: CASSTTGRIYGYTF. The CDR3 DNA sequence: TGTGCCAGCAGTACCACAGGGCGGATCTATGGCTACACCTTC.

The V and J genes are TRBV15 and TRBJ1-4, with 10 positions matching TRBD1. Losses at the gene ends were 4 bases for V and 7 bases for J; bases not matched to a gene: 3. CDR1 and CDR2 from the germline V gene are LNHNV and YYDKDF (reference sequence). This CDR3 contains 14 residues. The CDR3 spells CATSTRQGAEKLFF. For the CDR3, the DNA is TGTGCCACCAGCACCAGACAGGGGGCTGAAAAACTGTTTTTT.

There are a few counts of this clonotype. The genes are TRBV7-2 and TRBJ2-3, with 7 nucleotides matching TRBD1. V dropped 5 bases and J dropped 2; count of bases not matched to a gene: 7. CDR1 and CDR2 (germline): SGHTA, FQGNSA. The CDR3 is 15 amino acids. CDR3 protein: CASSLPGTDTDTQYF. CDR3 coding DNA: TGTGCCAGCAGCCTTCCCGGGACAGACACAGATACGCAGTATTTT.

Only a few counts were recorded for this clonotype. The V call is TRBV7-2, the J call TRBJ2-3, with TRBD2 identical over 10 bases. V shed 4 bases, J shed 2 bases, and the junction held 6 bases outside the gene matches. Germline V lookup: CDR1 SGHTA, CDR2 FQGNSA. This CDR3 spans 16 amino acids. The DNA of the CDR3 is TGTGCCAGCAGCTCTTCAGCGGGGGGGCTCACAGATACGCAGTATTTT. Translated, it gives CASSSSAGGLTDTQYF. Together with reference TRBV7-2 and TRBJ2-3, the CDR3 gives the full variable domain: GAGVSQSPSNKVTEKGKDVELRCDPISGHTALYWYRQSLGQGLEFLIYFQGNSAPDKSGLPSDRFSAERTGGSVSTLTIQRTQQEDSAVYLCASSSSAGGLTDTQYFGPGTRLTVL.

This clonotype was seen only a few times. This chain links TRBV25-1 with TRBJ1-6; the D is unclear. Germline V gene lookup returns CDR1 MGHDK and CDR2 SYGVNS. The CDR3 has 13 residues. V was pared by 1 base and J by 10 bases, with 8 bases between. CDR3 in DNA: TGTGCCAGCAGTGAATTTGGTGACTCACCCCTCCACTTT. Encoded protein: CASSEFGDSPLHF.

The chain employs TRBV20-1 and TRBJ1-3; D uncertain. The CDR3 spans 13 residues. Germline V gives CDR1 DFQATT, CDR2 SNEGSKA (reference sequence). V lost 1 base to trimming and J lost 7 bases, with 11 bases between them. The CDR3 DNA reads TGCAGTGCTAGAGCCCTCGGCGAGAACACCATATATTTT. Protein product: CSARALGENTIYF.

This sequence joins TRBV13 and TRBJ2-1; TRBD1 might be the D (5 bases). The CDR3 runs 16 residues. V was pared by 1 base and J by 1 base, with 11 bases between. The germline CDR1 and CDR2 sequences are PRHDT and FYEKMQ (reference sequence). CDR3 sequence reads: CASSLDSTGSYNEQFF. Here the CDR3 DNA reads TGTGCCAGCAGCTTAGATTCCACAGGTTCCTACAATGAGCAGTTCTTC.

This rearrangement joins TRBV12-3 or TRBV12-4 to TRBJ1-2, with D tentatively TRBD1 (5 bases). This CDR3 is 11 amino acids long. V dropped 6 bases and J dropped 8 bases, with 10 bases sitting between them. CDR3 region: CASSPTGGYTF. CDR3 in DNA: TGTGCCAGCAGCCCAACAGGAGGCTACACCTTC.